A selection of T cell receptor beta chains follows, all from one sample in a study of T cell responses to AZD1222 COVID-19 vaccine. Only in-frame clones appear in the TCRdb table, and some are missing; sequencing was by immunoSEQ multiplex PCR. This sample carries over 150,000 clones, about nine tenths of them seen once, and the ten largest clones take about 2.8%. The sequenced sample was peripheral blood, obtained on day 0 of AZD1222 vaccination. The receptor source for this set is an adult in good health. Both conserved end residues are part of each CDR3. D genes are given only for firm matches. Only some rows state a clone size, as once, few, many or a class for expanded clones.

CASSQQFLQGQETQYF | TGCGCCAGCAGCCAACAGTTCCTCCAGGGCCAAGAGACCCAGTACTTC | TRBV4-1 | - | - | TRBJ2-5
CASTDMYDGGVGELFF | TGTGCCAGCACTGACATGTATGATGGGGGGGTCGGGGAGCTGTTTTTT | TRBV28 | TRBD2 | - | TRBJ2-2
CASSLFRGTGNTIYF | TGTGCCAGCAGCTTGTTCCGGGGAACTGGAAACACCATATATTTT | TRBV5-5 | - | - | TRBJ1-3
CASSLTSGSSYEQYF | TGTGCCAGCAGTCTAACTAGCGGGAGCTCCTACGAGCAGTACTTC | TRBV27 | TRBD2 | - | TRBJ2-7
CASTRGWNTEAFF | TGTGCCAGCACCCGAGGGTGGAACACTGAAGCTTTCTTT | TRBV3-1/TRBV3-2 | - | - | TRBJ1-1
CASSPGLAENNEQFF | TGTGCCAGCAGCCCGGGACTAGCGGAAAACAATGAGCAGTTCTTC | TRBV6-5 | TRBD2 | - | TRBJ2-1
CASSMPGGGRWNSPLHF | TGTGCCAGTAGTATGCCGGGGGGGGGACGGTGGAATTCACCCCTCCACTTT | TRBV19 | - | once | TRBJ1-6
CSAGQGPGNTIYF | TGCAGCGCCGGACAGGGGCCCGGAAACACCATATATTTT | TRBV29-1 | TRBD1 | - | TRBJ1-3
CASSFRPGTSGRPEQYF | TGTGCCAGCAGCTTCCGGCCCGGGACTAGCGGGAGGCCCGAGCAGTACTTC | TRBV7-2 | TRBD2 | - | TRBJ2-7
CASSLALGAGGYNEQFF | TGCGCCAGCAGCTTGGCTTTAGGAGCGGGAGGATACAATGAGCAGTTCTTC | TRBV5-1 | TRBD2 | - | TRBJ2-1
CASSPQMGSASTDTQYF | TGTGCCAGCTCACCACAGATGGGCAGCGCTAGCACAGATACGCAGTATTTT | TRBV18 | - | - | TRBJ2-3
CASSPLGGAYNEQFF | TGTGCCAGCAGTCCCCTAGGGGGAGCCTACAATGAGCAGTTCTTC | TRBV7-2 | - | few | TRBJ2-1
CASRAGRLTGYTF | TGTGCCAGCAGGGCGGGCAGGCTTACTGGCTACACCTTC | TRBV5-6 | - | - | TRBJ1-2
CASSIRHYSNQPQHF | TGTGCCAGTAGTATTCGACATTATAGCAATCAGCCCCAGCATTTT | TRBV19 | - | - | TRBJ1-5
CASSLSRNYEQYF | TGTGCCAGCAGTTTATCCCGAAACTACGAGCAGTACTTC | TRBV12-3/TRBV12-4 | - | - | TRBJ2-7
CASSLEASNYGYTF | TGCGCCAGCAGCCTGGAGGCGTCTAACTATGGCTACACCTTC | TRBV5-1 | - | - | TRBJ1-2